This T cell receptor beta chain was sequenced in a study of technical replicates of blood from a handful of donors (dated by TCRdb to about 2017). About this clone: No cognate antigen has been identified for it. Base quality data are lacking; no much larger clone is found one base away.

The method was the immunoSEQ multiplex PCR assay. This is the immuneACCESS table as TCRdb keeps it, with only in-frame sequences that have V and J called. A part of the clones is gone; compared with another copy, unresolved V genes explain less than half, and the rest is unexplained. The sample has approximately 78,000 clones on record, 80% to 95% of them singletons. The biggest ten clones account for approximately 0.4% of the sample. The CDR1 and CDR2 encoded by the germline V gene are SGHRS and YFSETQ. The CDR3 sequence holds 15 residues, the cysteine and phenylalanine included. This entry keeps only the CDR3 DNA: 45 bases, framed from base 1. V is cut by 5 bases and J by 4 bases, and the space between the germline ends is 18 bases.

The receptor comes from a human donor in good health. The sequencing sample was made of T cells isolated from PBMCs. The chain uses TRBV5-1 and TRBJ2-5; possibly the D gene is TRBD2, per 6 matching bases. The CDR3 protein is CASSRDLGGGETQYF. The base sequence is TGCGCCAGCAGTCGGGACTTGGGTGGAGGAGAGACCCAGTACTTC.